This is a list of T cell receptor beta chains from one sample in a study of blood T cells in healthy people across ages. MiXCR, run by TCRdb on the 5' RACE reads, gives a single entry per CDR3 protein. The sample includes about 640,000 distinct CDR3 sequences, 40% to 50% of them seen just once. Sequenced: blood. The receptors shown here come from an elderly man in good health. The CDR3 runs from the conserved cysteine through the conserved F or W. D genes are given only for firm matches. Only some rows state a clone size, as once, few, many or a class for expanded clones.

j_call,clone_size,d_call,v_call,cdr3_nt,cdr3_aa
TRBJ2-1,-,-,TRBV6-1,TGTGCCAGCAGTGAAGGGTACGGAAGCTCCTACAATGAGCAGTTCTTC,CASSEGYGSSYNEQFF
TRBJ2-1,few,-,TRBV6-5,TGTGCCAGCAGTTACTCGTCACTAGCTGGTAAGTTCTTC,CASSYSSLAGKFF
TRBJ2-2,-,-,TRBV10-3,TGTGCCATCAGCGGCCGTAATTTGGGCACCGGGGAGCTGTTTTTT,CAISGRNLGTGELFF
TRBJ2-7,-,-,TRBV5-4,TGTGCCAGCAGCAAGGAGTACAGCTCCTACGAGCAGTACTTC,CASSKEYSSYEQYF
TRBJ1-2,-,-,TRBV7-2,TGTGCCAGCAGCTTAGACTCCGGGCCCACCCCGAACTATGGCTACACCTTC,CASSLDSGPTPNYGYTF
TRBJ2-1,-,-,TRBV12-3/TRBV12-4,TGTGCCAGCAGTTTCCGGGAAGGGGCCTTAGGTGAGCAGTTCTTC,CASSFREGALGEQFF
TRBJ2-3,-,-,TRBV27,TGTGCCAGCAGTTTGATAGCGGTAGGAGCAGAGACGCAGTATTTT,CASSLIAVGAETQYF
TRBJ1-2,-,-,TRBV5-6,TGTGCCAGCAGCCCGGCTGGCAGACTGAAGGGCTACACCTTC,CASSPAGRLKGYTF
TRBJ2-2,once,-,TRBV5-1,TGCGCCAGCAGCTTGGTGTCTGGGGCCACCGGGGAGCTGTTTTTT,CASSLVSGATGELFF
TRBJ2-5,-,-,TRBV24-1,TGTGCCACCAGTGAGGGACGTGAAGAGACCCAGTACTTC,CATSEGREETQYF
TRBJ2-3,-,-,TRBV21-1,TGTGCCAGCAGCAATAGGGGGAATACGCAGTATTTT,CASSNRGNTQYF
TRBJ2-7,-,-,TRBV20-1,TGCAGTGCTAGTGACCAGAGAGGGGCCCACGAGCAGTACTTC,CSASDQRGAHEQYF
TRBJ2-7,-,TRBD1,TRBV7-2,TGTGCCAGCAGCCCTGACAGGGCCCCCGCCGAGCAGTACTTC,CASSPDRAPAEQYF
TRBJ1-2,once,-,TRBV28,TGTGCCAACAGCCTCGAATGGCGAGGCTACACCTTC,CANSLEWRGYTF
TRBJ1-2,few,-,TRBV5-8,TGTGCCAGCAGCTTGGTCGGAGCGGTCTATGGCTACACCTTC,CASSLVGAVYGYTF
TRBJ2-7,-,-,TRBV18,TGTGCCAGCTCACCACCTACCTCCTACGAGCAGTACTTC,CASSPPTSYEQYF
TRBJ2-2,-,TRBD1,TRBV6-1,TGTGCCAGCAGTATCGACAGGGGATACACCGGGGAGCTGTTTTTT,CASSIDRGYTGELFF
TRBJ2-3,-,-,TRBV4-2,TGTGCCAGCAGCCCAGACGGCGGGACAGGCACAGATACGCAGTATTTT,CASSPDGGTGTDTQYF
TRBJ2-1,many,-,TRBV12-3/TRBV12-4,TGTGCCAGCAGTTTGTCGGATGAGCAGTTCTTC,CASSLSDEQFF
TRBJ2-7,few,TRBD1,TRBV11-2,TGTGCCAGCAGCTTAGAGGCCGGGACAGCCACCTACGAGCAGTACTTC,CASSLEAGTATYEQYF
TRBJ2-3,few,-,TRBV7-2,TGTGCCAGCAGCCCCGGACTCGCCGCGCAGTATTTT,CASSPGLAAQYF
TRBJ2-7,-,TRBD2,TRBV6-2/TRBV6-3,TGTGCCAGCAGTTACTCTGGGACTAGCGGATTGAGCACCTACAATGAGCAGTACTTC,CASSYSGTSGLSTYNEQYF
TRBJ2-1,few,TRBD2,TRBV28,TGTGCCAGCAGTTTTCGCCATAGGGCTAGCGGGAGGAATTACAATGAGCAGTTCTTC,CASSFRHRASGRNYNEQFF
TRBJ2-7,few,-,TRBV5-1,TGCGCCAGCAGCTTCATGGCAGGGGAGGTTCGCGAGCAGTACTTC,CASSFMAGEVREQYF
TRBJ2-7,many,-,TRBV7-9,TGTGCCAGCAGCTTTAACACCAGGGACGGCGAGCAGTACTTC,CASSFNTRDGEQYF
TRBJ2-7,-,TRBD1,TRBV12-3/TRBV12-4,TGTGCCAGCAGGCGTATGGACAGGCTATACGAGCGGTACTTC,CASRRMDRLYERYF
TRBJ2-6,many,-,TRBV7-9,TGTGCCAGCAGCTTATCACAGGGTTCCTCTGGGGCCAACGTCCTGACTTTC,CASSLSQGSSGANVLTF
TRBJ1-5,few,TRBD1,TRBV5-6,TGTGCCAGCAGCTTGGGACAGGGGAACCCCCGGGGTCAGCCCCAGCATTTT,CASSLGQGNPRGQPQHF
TRBJ2-2,once,-,TRBV11-2,TGTGCCAGCACGCCCATTTGGGGTACGAACACCGGGGAGCTGTTTTTT,CASTPIWGTNTGELFF
TRBJ2-6,-,-,TRBV4-2,TGTGCCAGCAGCCAGGTTCGCGACTCTCGGCACAACGTCCTGACTTTC,CASSQVRDSRHNVLTF
TRBJ1-2,-,TRBD1,TRBV5-5,TGTGCCAGCAGCCGCGCCACAGGGGACTATGGCTACACCTTC,CASSRATGDYGYTF
TRBJ2-2,-,TRBD2,TRBV7-3,TGTGCCAGCAGCCCGGACCGATATAGCGGGAGTGGTTCCGGGGAGCTGTTTTTT,CASSPDRYSGSGSGELFF
TRBJ2-1,-,-,TRBV27,TGTGCCAGCAGCTACACTCCGGGACGGTCCTTAAATGAGCAGTTCTTC,CASSYTPGRSLNEQFF
TRBJ2-3,many,-,TRBV7-6,TGTGCCAGCAGCGAATCAATAGATACGCAGTATTTT,CASSESIDTQYF
TRBJ2-3,few,-,TRBV5-1,TGCGCCACTTCGCCGACAGGACATTCTAGCACAGATACGCAGTATTTT,CATSPTGHSSTDTQYF
TRBJ2-6,-,-,TRBV29-1,TGCAGCGTTGGGACAGCCTCTGGGGCCAACGTCCTGACTTTC,CSVGTASGANVLTF
TRBJ2-7,few,-,TRBV2,TGTGCCAGCAGCGAAGACAGGTCCCTCACCTACGAGCAGTACTTC,CASSEDRSLTYEQYF
TRBJ1-1,-,TRBD1,TRBV20-1,TGCAGTGCTGGGACAGGGGGAGCCACTGAAGCTTTCTTT,CSAGTGGATEAFF
TRBJ2-7,few,-,TRBV5-1,TGCGCCAGCAGCAGACAGGAAGCCTACGAGCAGTACTTC,CASSRQEAYEQYF
TRBJ2-7,-,-,TRBV7-2,TGTGCCAGCAGCTCAGGGTTTGGGAAGTACAATGAGCAGTACTTC,CASSSGFGKYNEQYF
TRBJ2-1,-,TRBD1,TRBV7-2,TGTGCCAGCAGCACGAGACAGGGCAGCCACAATGAGCAGTTCTTC,CASSTRQGSHNEQFF
TRBJ2-5,-,TRBD2,TRBV12-3/TRBV12-4,TGTGCCAGCAGGGTAGCGGGGGGCCAAGAGACCCAGTACTTC,CASRVAGGQETQYF
TRBJ2-7,-,TRBD1,TRBV20-1,TGCAGTGCTGGCCAGGGACAGGGTTCCTCCTACGAGCAGTACTTC,CSAGQGQGSSYEQYF
TRBJ2-5,many,-,TRBV5-1,TGCGCCAGCAGCTTGGGTCAACTTTCATCGGAGACCCAGTACTTC,CASSLGQLSSETQYF
TRBJ1-2,few,-,TRBV29-1,TGCAGCGTCCCGGGGCAGGGTAGAGGCTACACCTTC,CSVPGQGRGYTF
TRBJ2-5,few,-,TRBV11-2,TGTGCCAGCAGCCCGGGACGGTCGAAAGAGACCCAGTACTTC,CASSPGRSKETQYF
TRBJ1-4,-,-,TRBV28,TGTGCCAGCAGTTTATATGGGGTCCATAATGAAAAACTGTTTTTT,CASSLYGVHNEKLFF
TRBJ2-3,-,-,TRBV11-2,TGTGCCAGCAGCTTAGGGGCTAGCTTGACATTGGATACGCAGTATTTT,CASSLGASLTLDTQYF
TRBJ2-2,-,-,TRBV5-1,TGCGCCAGCAGCCGTATTTCGGGGCAGCTTGCCACCGGGGAGCTGTTTTTT,CASSRISGQLATGELFF
TRBJ1-4,-,-,TRBV30,TGTGCCTGGAGTATAACGGGGAGGGAAAAACTGTTTTTT,CAWSITGREKLFF
TRBJ2-3,few,TRBD2,TRBV2,TGTGCCAGCAGTGTTAGCGGGGGGAAAGATACGCAGTATTTT,CASSVSGGKDTQYF
TRBJ2-5,-,TRBD1,TRBV20-1,TGCAGTGCTTGGGACAGGGTGGCAGTAGAGACCCAGTACTTC,CSAWDRVAVETQYF
TRBJ1-2,-,TRBD1,TRBV5-8,TGTGCCAGCAGCCCGGGACAGGGGGCGGCTACTAACTATGGCTACACCTTC,CASSPGQGAATNYGYTF
TRBJ1-1,few,-,TRBV20-1,TGCAGTGCCGACTTGACGAACACTGAAGCTTTCTTT,CSADLTNTEAFF
TRBJ1-3,-,TRBD1,TRBV20-1,TGCAGTGCTAGAGAGCTAGGGACAGGGCCCTCTGGAAACACCATATATTTT,CSARELGTGPSGNTIYF
TRBJ2-6,few,-,TRBV30,TGTGCCTGGAGGAAGACTGGGGCCAACGTCCTGACTTTC,CAWRKTGANVLTF
TRBJ1-2,-,TRBD1,TRBV20-1,TGCAGTGCTAGATGGCAGGGGGATGGCTACACCTTC,CSARWQGDGYTF